A single sample is the source of the 25 T cell receptor beta chains below, sequenced in a study of cytomegalovirus exposure and HLA in healthy donors. Amplification used 60 Vbeta primers and 13 Jbeta primers. Here immunoSEQ multiplex PCR was the method, and the copy in TCRdb shows in-frame clones only, minus some. The sample holds about 120,000 clones; approximately 8.6% are singletons and the top ten take 6%. Sequenced sample: PBMCs. Source of these receptors: a woman in her thirties or forties in good health and CMV-seropositive.

This clone occurred a few times. The chain combines TRBV11-3 with TRBJ2-2, with TRBD1 matching over 9 bases. The V gene's germline CDR1 is SGHNT and CDR2 YENEEA. The CDR3 contains 17 residues. V trimming: 6 bases; J trimming: 0 bases; junction bases outside the gene matches: 8. The CDR3 coding sequence is TGTGCCAGCAGTCTGGACAGGGGAGCAGCGAACACCGGGGAGCTGTTTTTT. This translates into CASSLDRGAANTGELFF.

This clone was recorded a few times. The V call is TRBV19, the J call TRBJ1-5; 9 bases fit TRBD1. The CDR3 has 15 amino acids. Germline trimming cut 10 bases from V and 3 bases from J; bases unmatched to any gene: 10. The germline V gene has CDR1 LNHDA and CDR2 SQIVND (reference sequence). The CDR3 DNA is TGTGCCACCTCCGGGACAGGGAGTGTCAATCAGCCCCAGCATTTT. The encoded protein is CATSGTGSVNQPQHF. Based on the CDR3 plus reference TRBV19 and TRBJ1-5, the full variable domain is DGGITQSPKYLFRKEGQNVTLSCEQNLNHDAMYWYRQDPGQGLRLIYYSQIVNDFQKGDIAEGYSVSREKKESFPLTVTSAQKNPTAFYLCATSGTGSVNQPQHFGDGTRLSIL.

In this sample, this clone turned up a few times. The gene calls are TRBV18 and TRBJ1-1; D is undetermined. CDR3 length: 17 amino acids. Germline CDR1 is KGHSH and CDR2 is LQKENI. V was pared by 3 bases and J by 3 bases, with 20 bases between. CDR3 in DNA: TGTGCCAGCTCACCGAGGGAGACCGGGCCAAGGGACACTGAAGCTTTCTTT. It yields the protein CASSPRETGPRDTEAFF.

This clone was recorded a few times. This chain joins TRBV9 and TRBJ1-2; 10 positions match TRBD1. Germline V gene lookup returns CDR1 SGDLS and CDR2 YYNGEE. The V gene end was trimmed by 4 bases and the J gene end by 7 bases; junction bases not matched to a gene: 7. There are 14 residues in the CDR3. The CDR3 nucleotides are TGTGCCAGCAGCCCAGCGGGACAGGGGTTTGGCTACACCTTC. This translates into CASSPAGQGFGYTF.

This clone was recorded only once. The chain uses TRBV18 and TRBJ1-1; D possibly corresponds to TRBD1 (5 bases). This CDR3 region has 14 residues. Germline-derived CDR1 and CDR2 are KGHSH and LQKENI. Trimming removed 0 bases from V and 4 bases from J, with 9 bases in between. The CDR3 bases are TGTGCCAGCTCACCACCGGGAGGGGCCACTGAAGCTTTCTTT. This sequence encodes CASSPPGGATEAFF.

Only a few counts were recorded for this clone. The V gene is TRBV5-1, the J gene TRBJ1-1; D possibly corresponds to TRBD1 (6 bases). V lost 1 base, J lost 8 bases, and 12 bases lay in between. The CDR3 has 13 residues. In germline, CDR1 is SGHRS, CDR2 YFSETQ. The CDR3 DNA is TGCGCCAGCAGCTTGAGGCAGGGGCAGGAAGCTTTCTTT. Its translation is CASSLRQGQEAFF.

This clone came up a few times. This rearrangement joins TRBV4-1 to TRBJ2-7; TRBD2 aligns across 14 bases. The CDR3 consists of 15 residues. Germline-derived CDR1 and CDR2 are MGHRA and YSYEKL. Unmatched junction bases numbered 6, after V lost 4 bases and J lost 7 bases. CDR3 nucleotides: TGCGCCAGCAGCCTCGGACTAGCGGGGGGTTGGGAGCAGTACTTC. Protein product: CASSLGLAGGWEQYF.

This clone appeared a few times. This chain uses TRBV6-1 with TRBJ1-1; the D is unclear. Germline lookup yields CDR1 MNHNS and CDR2 SASEGT. V lost 6 bases to trimming and J lost 1 base, with 6 bases between them. This CDR3 comprises 12 residues. CDR3 amino acids: CASRWANTEAFF. In DNA form, the CDR3 reads TGTGCCAGCAGATGGGCGAACACTGAAGCTTTCTTT.

This clone has a handful of counts. The rearrangement uses TRBV10-1 and TRBJ1-4, with unresolved D. Germline assignment: CDR1 WNHNN and CDR2 SYGVQD (reference sequence). This CDR3 is built from 12 residues. The V and J ends lost 8 bases and 7 bases respectively, with 11 bases between them. The CDR3 protein is CASQRAGEKLFF. Here the CDR3 DNA reads TGCGCCAGCCAACGAGCCGGTGAAAAACTGTTTTTT.

This clone has only one observation. This chain uses TRBV6-4 with TRBJ2-3; 8 positions agree with TRBD2. The CDR3 totals 16 residues. V was clipped by 5 bases and J by 5 bases; unmatched bases: 12. From germline, CDR1 is MRHNA and CDR2 SNTAGT. Written as DNA, the CDR3 is TGTGCCAGCAGTCCTTCGGCGGGGGGCCGTGGAGATACGCAGTATTTT. It yields the protein CASSPSAGGRGDTQYF.

This clone was picked up a small number of times. The chain employs TRBV19 and TRBJ1-1; 11 bases are a match to TRBD1. Germline CDR1 and CDR2: LNHDA and SQIVND (reference sequence). This CDR3 is 15 amino acids long. J gave up 0 bases and V 9 bases, and 6 bases lay outside the gene matches. CDR3 DNA sequence: TGTGCCAGCCGGACAGGGGGCCTGATGAACACTGAAGCTTTCTTT. It specifies CASRTGGLMNTEAFF.

CDR3 coding DNA: TGTGCCAGCAGCAGTTCCGAAACAGGGACGTTGACAGATACGCAGTATTTT. Its translation: CASSSSETGTLTDTQYF. V gene TRBV7-6 combines with J gene TRBJ2-3; weak D call: TRBD1 (6 bases). The CDR3 has 17 residues. V was clipped by 5 bases and J by 3 bases, with 21 bases between them. The germline CDR1 and CDR2 sequences are SGHVS and FNYEAQ. Full variable domain (missing parts from reference TRBV7-6 and TRBJ2-3): GAGVSQSPRYKVTKRGQDVALRCDPISGHVSLYWYRQALGQGPEFLTYFNYEAQQDKSGLPNDRFSAERPEGSISTLTIQRTEQRDSAMYRCASSSSETGTLTDTQYFGPGTRLTVL.

This rearrangement joins TRBV5-1 to TRBJ2-1; possible D gene TRBD2, 6 bases. CDR3 length equals 14 residues. From germline, CDR1 is SGHRS and CDR2 YFSETQ. The V gene lost 0 bases and the J gene lost 5 bases, with 9 bases spanning the gap. CDR3 sequence: CASSLGSGDNEQFF. The CDR3 DNA reads as TGCGCCAGCAGCTTGGGGTCGGGGGACAATGAGCAGTTCTTC.

V usage is TRBV6-5 and J usage is TRBJ1-1, with 9 positions matching TRBD1. The CDR3 covers 15 residues. Looked up from germline, CDR1 is MNHEY and CDR2 is SVGAGI. The ends lost 0 bases at V and 5 bases at J; junction bases unmatched: 4. The CDR3 sequence: CASSYSTGGETEAFF. The CDR3, as DNA: TGTGCCAGCAGTTACTCGACAGGGGGGGAAACTGAAGCTTTCTTT.

In its sample, this clone was seen a few times. CDR3 sequence (DNA): TGTGCCAGCAGTCGCGACTCGAGAATAAACAATGAGCAGTTCTTC. The encoded protein is CASSRDSRINNEQFF. The V gene is TRBV6-5, the J gene TRBJ2-1; no definite D call. Trimming took off 5 bases at V and 5 bases at J, with 16 bases between the two ends. The CDR3 spans 15 residues. The germline V gene has CDR1 MNHEY and CDR2 SVGAGI.

V gene TRBV5-4 combines with J gene TRBJ1-4; D is uncertain. This CDR3 comprises 13 residues. CDR1 and CDR2 from the germline V gene are SGHNT and YYREEE (reference sequence). The ends were cut back, 0 bases at V and 5 bases at J, with 5 bases in the middle. The CDR3 protein is CASSLGQNEKLFF. The CDR3 nucleotides are TGTGCCAGCAGCTTGGGGCAAAATGAAAAACTGTTTTTT.

This chain links TRBV5-1 with TRBJ1-3; D unresolved. Germline-derived CDR1 and CDR2 are SGHRS and YFSETQ. This CDR3 contains 15 residues. With 0 bases removed from V and 1 base from J, the gap between germline ends came to 8 bases. The chain's CDR3 is CASSLAAVSGNTIYF. DNA for the CDR3: TGCGCCAGCAGCTTGGCCGCGGTTTCTGGAAACACCATATATTTT.

In this sample, this clone turned up a few times. This sequence joins TRBV7-8 and TRBJ2-1; the match to TRBD1 covers 7 bases. The junction had 10 bases not matched to a gene; V was cut back by 2 bases and J by 6 bases. Per the germline V gene, CDR1 is SGHVS and CDR2 is FQNEAQ. This CDR3 comprises 16 residues. The DNA of the CDR3 is TGTGCCAGCAGCTTACTTACAGGGGCGCCTACCAATGAGCAGTTCTTC. Encoded protein: CASSLLTGAPTNEQFF.

This chain uses TRBV6-1 with TRBJ2-7, with 8 bases lining up with TRBD2. This CDR3 comprises 15 residues. The V segment lost 6 bases and the J segment 3 bases; nucleotides outside the gene matches: 10. CDR1 MNHNS and CDR2 SASEGT come from the germline V gene. The DNA for the CDR3 is TGTGCCAGCAGCGACGGACTAGCCCACCTCTACGAGCAGTACTTC. Its protein product is CASSDGLAHLYEQYF.

This chain links TRBV5-1 with TRBJ1-1; 7 bases are a match to TRBD1. Germline V gene lookup returns CDR1 SGHRS and CDR2 YFSETQ. Trimming cost V 1 base and J 0 bases; bases outside gene matches: 9. CDR3 length: 17 amino acids. As DNA, the CDR3 is TGCGCCAGCAGCTTGCTTAACAGGGGCTCCATGAACACTGAAGCTTTCTTT. Its protein is CASSLLNRGSMNTEAFF.

This clone was seen more than once but under ten times. The rearrangement uses TRBV30 and TRBJ2-5, with a tentative D call TRBD1 (6 bases). The J call is in doubt because the DNA end fits TRBJ2-7 better. Looked up from germline, CDR1 is GTSNPN and CDR2 is SVGIG (reference sequence). This CDR3 has 15 residues. The CDR3: CAWRKDRAASYEQYF. For the CDR3, the DNA is TGTGCCTGGAGGAAGGACAGAGCAGCATCCTACGAGCAGTACTTC.

Concerning this clone itself: Other nucleotide sequences in the sample specify the same CDR3. The rearrangement uses TRBV5-6 and TRBJ1-6, with 7 bases matching TRBD1. Germline V gives CDR1 SGHDT, CDR2 YYEEEE. The CDR3 has 16 residues. V lost 4 bases, J lost 13 bases, and 17 bases stayed unmatched. CDR3: CASSRTDRGLSSPLHF. In nucleotides, the CDR3 is TGTGCCAGCAGCCGGACTGATAGGGGGCTTTCTTCCCCCCTCCACTTT.

The CDR3 DNA is TGTGCCATCTCAGCCTTCCGGGGGGAAGCGGGGAGGTACAATGAGCAGTTCTTC. The encoded protein is CAISAFRGEAGRYNEQFF. The chain uses TRBV11-2 and TRBJ2-1; the match to TRBD2 covers 7 bases. Germline CDR1 is SGHAT and CDR2 is FQNNGV. Trimming cost V 10 bases and J 4 bases; bases outside gene matches: 22. The CDR3 is made up of 18 amino acids.

The chain couples TRBV30 to TRBJ1-2; 7 positions match TRBD1. The CDR3 contains 14 residues. V dropped 4 bases and J dropped 4; count of bases not matched to a gene: 9. Germline V CDR1 and CDR2: GTSNPN, SVGIG (reference sequence). The CDR3 region has the DNA TGTGCCTGGACGGAGGGGGCGCGAGGCTATGGCTACACCTTC. Protein: CAWTEGARGYGYTF.

The chain recombines TRBV6-1 with TRBJ2-5; TRBD2 might be the D (5 bases). This CDR3 has 15 amino acids. V was pared by 6 bases and J by 5 bases, with 19 bases between. Germline CDR1 is MNHNS and CDR2 is SASEGT. In nucleotides, the CDR3 is TGTGCCAGCAGCCGCTTTACGAGCGGCAGGGAGACCCAGTACTTC. This translates into CASSRFTSGRETQYF.